The clone carrying this T cell receptor beta chain is medium-sized in the sample. No antigen is known for it. Findings of the study overall: Tumor Treg TCRs overlapped most with tumor naive CD4+ cells.

MiXCR, applied by TCRdb to the multiplex PCR reads, yields one record per CDR3 protein. Of some 2,500 distinct CDR3 sequences in the sample, about 5% were seen once. The sample taken for sequencing was naive CD4+ T cells sorted from blood. The subset was: naive CD4+ T cells, CD4+CD45RA+CD25-. This TCR was recovered from a female donor with breast cancer.

This chain's CDR3 is CASGLATGQINYGYTF. The CDR3 nucleotides are TGTGCTAGTGGTTTGGCAACGGGACAGATCAACTATGGCTACACCTTC. The rearrangement joins TRBV12-5 to TRBJ1-2; 7 nucleotides match TRBD1. Per the germline V gene, CDR1 is LGHNT and CDR2 is FRNRAP. The CDR3 totals 16 residues. The V gene end was trimmed by 1 base and the J gene end by 2 bases; junction bases not matched to a gene: 7.